These 10 T cell receptor beta chains were sequenced from one sample in a study of blood T cell repertoires in COVID-19. Data came from immunoSEQ multiplex PCR; TCRdb stores just in-frame clones and leaves some out. This table has roughly 200,000 clones, about three quarters appearing once. Sequenced material: peripheral blood. These receptors originate from a woman in her fifties or sixties with active or convalescent COVID-19.

The genes are TRBV5-1 and TRBJ2-5, with a weak D call TRBD2 (5 bases). Looked up from germline, CDR1 is SGHRS and CDR2 is YFSETQ. The V end was cut by 5 bases, the J end by 5 bases, with 19 bases between. There are 15 residues in the CDR3. CDR3 bases: TGCGCCAGCAGATCACCCGGGATAGCTCGGGAGACCCAGTACTTC. It specifies CASRSPGIARETQYF.

The chain recombines TRBV4-3 with TRBJ1-4, with D perhaps TRBD1 (5 bases). Per germline, CDR1 LGHNA and CDR2 YSLEER. V was clipped by 0 bases and J by 4 bases, with 9 bases between them. This CDR3 is built from 15 residues. The CDR3 spells CASSQDRGINEKLFF. CDR3 sequence (DNA): TGCGCCAGCAGCCAAGATCGGGGGATTAATGAAAAACTGTTTTTT.

CDR3 protein: CASSSTGTAAGNTIYF. The CDR3 DNA follows: TGTGCCAGTAGCTCAACCGGGACAGCGGCTGGAAACACCATATATTTT. The rearrangement joins TRBV19 to TRBJ1-3; 7 nucleotides line up with TRBD1. The germline CDR1 and CDR2 sequences are LNHDA and SQIVND (reference sequence). V shed 6 bases, J shed 2 bases, and the junction held 10 bases outside the gene matches. The CDR3 is 16 residues long.

The chain couples TRBV20-1 to TRBJ1-3, with a tentative D call TRBD1 (6 bases). Germline-derived CDR1 and CDR2 are DFQATT and SNEGSKA (reference sequence). CDR3 length: 15 residues. V was shortened by 3 bases and J by 0 bases, with 12 bases between the two germline ends. The CDR3 spells CSASGQGSSGNTIYF. CDR3 sequence (DNA): TGCAGTGCTAGTGGTCAGGGGAGCTCTGGAAACACCATATATTTT.

V and J are TRBV12-3 or TRBV12-4 and TRBJ2-7; D ambiguous. The CDR3 is 12 amino acids. Deletions cut 9 bases from V and 2 bases from J, with 11 bases between. This CDR3 is CASSGFTYEQYF. As DNA, the CDR3 is TGTGCCAGTTCAGGATTCACCTACGAGCAGTACTTC.

This rearrangement joins TRBV6-5 to TRBJ2-7, with D maybe TRBD2 (5 bases). The V gene lost 0 bases and the J gene lost 2 bases, with 11 bases spanning the gap. This CDR3 region has 15 residues. Germline-derived CDR1 and CDR2 are MNHEY and SVGAGI. The CDR3 reads CASSYSYDYTYEQYF. The CDR3, as DNA: TGTGCCAGCAGTTACTCGTACGACTACACCTACGAGCAGTACTTC.

DNA of the CDR3: TGTGCCAGCACGACAAGGAGGGGGCAGGTGACTGAAGCTTTCTTT. This codes for CASTTRRGQVTEAFF. The chain employs TRBV21-1 and TRBJ1-1; the table's D call, TRBD1, has no DNA check behind it. TRBV21-1 is described as a pseudogene. CDR3 length equals 15 residues.

This clone was detected only a few times. This chain uses TRBV28 with TRBJ1-5; 8 nucleotides match TRBD1. This CDR3 is built from 15 residues. CDR1 and CDR2 from the germline V gene are MDHEN and SYDVKM. J lost 7 bases, V lost 3 bases, and 8 bases had no gene match. The DNA of the CDR3 is TGTGCCAGCAGTTTCCAGACAGGGGATTGGCAGCCCCAGCATTTT. It codes for CASSFQTGDWQPQHF. The complete variable domain, with remaining parts taken from reference TRBV28 and TRBJ1-5, reads DVKVTQSSRYLVKRTGEKVFLECVQDMDHENMFWYRQDPGLGLRLIYFSYDVKMKEKGDIPEGYSVSREKKERFSLILESASTNQTSMYLCASSFQTGDWQPQHFGDGTRLSIL.

The chain combines TRBV11-1 with TRBJ2-2, with 9 positions matching TRBD2. The CDR3 has 16 amino acids. Germline V gene data show CDR1 as SGHAT and CDR2 as FQDESV (reference sequence). After removal of 1 base from V and 4 bases from J, the junction contained 4 bases not matched to a gene. In DNA form, the CDR3 reads TGTGCCAGCAGCTTAGGGCGGGAGGGACGCACCGGGGAGCTGTTTTTT. Encoded protein: CASSLGREGRTGELFF. Based on the CDR3 plus reference TRBV11-1 and TRBJ2-2, the full variable domain is EAEVAQSPRYKITEKSQAVAFWCDPISGHATLYWYRQILGQGPELLVQFQDESVVDDSQLPKDRFSAERLKGVDSTLKIQPAELGDSAMYLCASSLGREGRTGELFFGEGSRLTVL.

The chain recombines TRBV11-2 with TRBJ1-1, with TRBD1 matching over 8 bases. Germline V gene data show CDR1 as SGHAT and CDR2 as FQNNGV. The CDR3 length is 13 residues. Trimming removed 3 bases from V and 8 bases from J; junction bases left unmatched: 5. CDR3 DNA sequence: TGTGCCAGCAGCTTGGACCGGGACAGGGAAGCTTTCTTT. Protein: CASSLDRDREAFF. The variable domain in full, completed from reference TRBV11-2 and TRBJ1-1, reads EAGVAQSPRYKIIEKRQSVAFWCNPISGHATLYWYQQILGQGPKLLIQFQNNGVVDDSQLPKDRFSAERLKGVDSTLKIQPAKLEDSAVYLCASSLDRDREAFFGQGTRLTVV.